A selection of T cell receptor beta chains follows, all from one sample in a study of cytomegalovirus exposure and HLA in healthy donors. The protocol was immunoSEQ multiplex PCR, while the TCRdb copy is restricted to in-frame clones and leaves out a portion. The data contain some 150,000 clones, 82% of them singletons. The material sequenced was PBMCs. These receptors were obtained from a man aged 45-60 years in good health and CMV-seropositive. Both conserved end residues are part of each CDR3. The D gene is left open where the match is weak. Not all rows give a size; the values are once, few, many and, for expanded clones, a class.

>TRBV19|TRBJ1-4|-|TRBD1
TGTGCCAGTAGTAGCCGACAGGGAAGCGAAAAACTGTTTTTT
CASSSRQGSEKLFF
>TRBV10-3|TRBJ2-1|-|TRBD2
TGTGCCATCAGTGAGCGGGTAGCGGGGGCCAACAATGAGCAGTTCTTC
CAISERVAGANNEQFF
>TRBV18|TRBJ2-7|-|TRBD2
TGTGCCAGCTCACCAAGCGGGGGGGCCGTCGACGAGCAGTACTTC
CASSPSGGAVDEQYF
>TRBV23-1|TRBJ1-2|-|-
TGCGCCACACCTAGGGGGGGCGGGGGCTATGGCTACACCTTC
CATPRGGGGYGYTF
>TRBV5-6|TRBJ2-3|-|-
TGTGCCAGCAGCTTTGCCCCACGAGGAATTACTAGCACAGATACGCAGTATTTT
CASSFAPRGITSTDTQYF
>TRBV18|TRBJ2-7|-|-
TGCCGGAGGAATTACGAGCAGTACTTC
CRRNYEQYF
>TRBV5-1|TRBJ2-2|-|TRBD1
TGCGCCAGCACCGGGGACAGCGGCAACACCGGGGAGCTGTTTTTT
CASTGDSGNTGELFF
>TRBV28|TRBJ2-7|-|TRBD2
TGTGCCAGCACCTTAGCGGGAGTTTTTAACGAGCAGTACTTC
CASTLAGVFNEQYF
>TRBV6-1|TRBJ1-5|-|-
TGTGCCAGCAGTGGACGGGCGGGGGCCAATCAGCCCCAGCATTTT
CASSGRAGANQPQHF
>TRBV5-1|TRBJ1-1|few|-
TGCGCCAGCAGCTTGGTGGCGGCGAACACTGAAGCTTTCTTT
CASSLVAANTEAFF
>TRBV29-1|TRBJ2-1|-|TRBD2
TGCAGCGTGTCCGGGACTAGCGCCTACAATGAGCAGTTCTTC
CSVSGTSAYNEQFF
>TRBV5-8|TRBJ2-5|few|TRBD1
TGTGCCAGCTGCAGGGGGCTTGAGACCCAGTACTTC
CASCRGLETQYF
>TRBV28|TRBJ2-7|-|-
TGTGCCAGCAGTTTCCTCCCCGGGACACCCAGCTACGAGCAGTACTTC
CASSFLPGTPSYEQYF
>TRBV11-2|TRBJ2-7|-|-
TGTGCCAGCAGCTTAGCGGGCGAGCAGTACTTC
CASSLAGEQYF
>TRBV28|TRBJ1-5|-|-
TGTGCCAGCAGTTGGGGGCCCCGGAATCAGCCCCAGCATTTT
CASSWGPRNQPQHF
>TRBV7-8|TRBJ1-2|-|-
TGTGCCAGCAGCAGACAGACAGCTTATGGCTACACCTTC
CASSRQTAYGYTF
>TRBV5-1|TRBJ2-3|-|TRBD2
TGCGCCAGCAGCTTGGCCGGTACAGGCGGGGGTTTTGGGGGAGATACGCAGTATTTT
CASSLAGTGGGFGGDTQYF
>TRBV6-1|TRBJ2-1|-|-
TGTGCCAGCAGTGAGACTAGCTACAATGAGCAGTTCTTC
CASSETSYNEQFF
>TRBV21-1|TRBJ2-1|-|-
TGTGCCAGCAGCAAGGACGGGCAGGGGTGCTACAATGAGCAGTTCTTC
CASSKDGQGCYNEQFF
>TRBV2|TRBJ2-7|-|-
TGTGCCAGCAGCGAACCGATAGCGGCCTACGAGCAGTACTTC
CASSEPIAAYEQYF
>TRBV27|TRBJ1-2|-|TRBD1
TGTGCCAGCAGTCCTCTAGGACAGGGAAAAAGTAACTATGGCTACACCTTC
CASSPLGQGKSNYGYTF
>TRBV6-6|TRBJ2-3|-|-
TGTGCCAACAATAGCACAGATACGCAGTATTTT
CANNSTDTQYF
>TRBV6-4|TRBJ2-3|-|TRBD2
TGTGCCAGCAGTGACCAGGCTAGCGGGACTCCAGATACGCAGTATTTT
CASSDQASGTPDTQYF
>TRBV5-1|TRBJ1-2|-|TRBD1
TGCGCCAGCAGCTTGGCCTCCCAGGGGGAAAACTATGGCTACACCTTC
CASSLASQGENYGYTF
>TRBV4-2|TRBJ2-2|-|TRBD2
TGTGCCAGCAGCCAGGGACTAGCGGGGAACACCGGGGAGCTGTTTTTT
CASSQGLAGNTGELFF
>TRBV5-8|TRBJ2-3|-|TRBD2
TGTGCCAGCAGCTTAACAGCGGGGATCACAGATACGCAGTATTTT
CASSLTAGITDTQYF
>TRBV7-9|TRBJ1-6|-|TRBD1
TGTGCCAGCGACAGGGGGAATTCACCCCTCCACTTT
CASDRGNSPLHF